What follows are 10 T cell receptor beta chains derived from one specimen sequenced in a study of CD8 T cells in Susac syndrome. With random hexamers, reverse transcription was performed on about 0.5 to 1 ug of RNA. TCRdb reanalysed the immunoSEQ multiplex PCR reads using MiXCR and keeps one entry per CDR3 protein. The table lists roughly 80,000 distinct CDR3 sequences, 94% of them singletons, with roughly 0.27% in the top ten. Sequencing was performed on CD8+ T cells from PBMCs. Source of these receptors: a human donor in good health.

This CDR3 is CASRQGAGTGYEQYV. CDR3 bases: TGTGCCAGCAGGCAGGGAGCCGGGACTGGTTACGAGCAGTACGTC. The chain has TRBV6-5 and TRBJ2-7, with D perhaps matching TRBD2 (6 bases). The V end was cut by 6 bases, the J end by 4 bases, with 19 bases between. Germline loops: CDR1 MNHEY, CDR2 SVGAGI. There are 15 residues in the CDR3.

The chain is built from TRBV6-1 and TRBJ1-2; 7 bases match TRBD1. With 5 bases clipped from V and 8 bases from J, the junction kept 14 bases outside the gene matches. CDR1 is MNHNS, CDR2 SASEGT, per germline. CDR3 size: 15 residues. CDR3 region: CASSPTSTGHGGYTF. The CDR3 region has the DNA TGTGCCAGCAGTCCGACATCGACAGGGCATGGAGGCTACACCTTC.

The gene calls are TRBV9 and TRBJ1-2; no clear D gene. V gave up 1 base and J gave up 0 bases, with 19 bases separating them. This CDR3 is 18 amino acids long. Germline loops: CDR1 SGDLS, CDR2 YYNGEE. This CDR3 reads CASSVRALEEVTNYGYTF. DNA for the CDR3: TGTGCCAGCAGCGTAAGGGCCTTGGAGGAGGTTACTAACTATGGCTACACCTTC.

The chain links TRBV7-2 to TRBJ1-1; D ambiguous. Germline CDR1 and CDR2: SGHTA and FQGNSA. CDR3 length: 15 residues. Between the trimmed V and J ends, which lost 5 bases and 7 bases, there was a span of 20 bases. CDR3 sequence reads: CASSEAISRYREAFF. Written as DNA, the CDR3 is TGTGCCAGCAGCGAAGCAATAAGCAGGTATCGTGAAGCTTTCTTT.

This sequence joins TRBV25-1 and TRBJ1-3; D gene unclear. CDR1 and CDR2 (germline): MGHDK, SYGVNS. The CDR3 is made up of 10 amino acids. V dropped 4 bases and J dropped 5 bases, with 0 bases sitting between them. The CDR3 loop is CASSGNTIYF. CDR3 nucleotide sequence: TGTGCCAGCAGTGGAAACACCATATATTTT.

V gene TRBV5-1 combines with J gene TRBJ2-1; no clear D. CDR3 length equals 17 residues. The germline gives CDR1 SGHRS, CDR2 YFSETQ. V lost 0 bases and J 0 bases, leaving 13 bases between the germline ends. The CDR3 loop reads CASSLAGPGSSYNEQFF. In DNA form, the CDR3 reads TGCGCCAGCAGCTTGGCCGGCCCGGGTAGCTCCTACAATGAGCAGTTCTTC.

CDR3 sequence: CTSSRVSRGKADNEQFF. The CDR3 nucleotides are TGCACCAGCAGCCGAGTCTCGAGAGGAAAAGCTGACAATGAGCAGTTCTTC. This chain links TRBV1 with TRBJ2-1. TRBV1 is listed as a pseudogene. The CDR3 is 17 residues long.

CDR3 region: CASSSPSIFYEQYF. The CDR3 region has the DNA TGTGCCAGCAGTTCTCCTTCAATCTTCTACGAGCAGTACTTC. This chain connects TRBV12-3 or TRBV12-4 to TRBJ2-7, with D unresolved. The CDR3 consists of 14 residues. Trimming cost V 4 bases and J 3 bases, with 13 bases left between them.

The CDR3 region is CASSSSGGAADTQYF. In DNA, the CDR3 is TGTGCCAGCAGCTCTAGCGGGGGGGCGGCAGATACGCAGTATTTT. J is TRBJ2-3 and V is TRBV12-3 or TRBV12-4, with 12 nucleotides matching TRBD2. The CDR3 has 15 amino acids. The V and J ends lost 6 bases and 4 bases, in that order; junction bases with no gene match: 5.

In DNA form, the CDR3 reads TGCGCCAGCAGCCAAGGCCCGACCGAGACAGCCCAAGAGACCCAGTACTTC. Protein sequence: CASSQGPTETAQETQYF. This chain joins TRBV4-1 and TRBJ2-5; maybe TRBD1 (5 bases). Germline V gene sequence: CDR1 MGHRA, CDR2 YSYEKL. The CDR3 loop spans 17 amino acids. V was trimmed by 1 base and J by 1 base, leaving 16 bases between them.